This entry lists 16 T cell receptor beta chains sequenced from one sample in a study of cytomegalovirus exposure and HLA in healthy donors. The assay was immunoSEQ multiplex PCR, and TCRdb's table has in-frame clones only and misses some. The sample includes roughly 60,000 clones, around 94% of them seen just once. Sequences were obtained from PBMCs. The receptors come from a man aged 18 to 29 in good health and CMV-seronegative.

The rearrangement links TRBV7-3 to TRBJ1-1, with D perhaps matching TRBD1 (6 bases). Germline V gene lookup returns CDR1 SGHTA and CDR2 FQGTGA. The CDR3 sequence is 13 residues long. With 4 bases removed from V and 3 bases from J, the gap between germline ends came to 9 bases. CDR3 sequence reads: CASSSNRDTEAFF. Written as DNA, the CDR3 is TGTGCCAGCAGCTCTAACAGGGACACTGAAGCTTTCTTT.

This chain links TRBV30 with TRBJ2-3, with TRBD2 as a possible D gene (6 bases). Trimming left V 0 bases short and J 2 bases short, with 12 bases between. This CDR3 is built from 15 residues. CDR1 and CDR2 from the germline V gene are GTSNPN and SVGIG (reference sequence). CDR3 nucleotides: TGTGCCTGGAGTGTTTTAGCGGCCGACACAGATACGCAGTATTTT. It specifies CAWSVLAADTDTQYF.

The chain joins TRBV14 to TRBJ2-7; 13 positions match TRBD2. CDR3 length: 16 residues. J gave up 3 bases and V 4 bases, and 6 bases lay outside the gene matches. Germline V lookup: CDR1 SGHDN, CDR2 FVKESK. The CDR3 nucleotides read TGTGCCAGCAGCCCCCTTTGGACTAGCGGGAGCTACGAGCAGTACTTC. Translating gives CASSPLWTSGSYEQYF.

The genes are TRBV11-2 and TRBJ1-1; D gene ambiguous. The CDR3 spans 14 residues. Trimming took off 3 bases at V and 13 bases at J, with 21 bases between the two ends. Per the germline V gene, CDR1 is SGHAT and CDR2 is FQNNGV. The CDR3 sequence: CASSLHAGNTVLFF. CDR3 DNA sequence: TGTGCCAGCAGCTTGCATGCGGGCAACACAGTTCTTTTCTTT.

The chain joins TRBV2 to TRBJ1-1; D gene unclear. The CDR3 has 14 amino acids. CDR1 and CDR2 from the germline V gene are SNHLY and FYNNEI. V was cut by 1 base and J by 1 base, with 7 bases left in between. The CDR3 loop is CASSEGRGNTEAFF. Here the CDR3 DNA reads TGTGCCAGCAGTGAAGGACGGGGGAACACTGAAGCTTTCTTT.

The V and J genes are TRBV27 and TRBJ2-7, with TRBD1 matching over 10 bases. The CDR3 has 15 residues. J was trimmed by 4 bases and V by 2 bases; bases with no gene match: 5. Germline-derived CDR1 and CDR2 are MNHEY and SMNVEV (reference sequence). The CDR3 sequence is CASSLLGTGEYEQYF. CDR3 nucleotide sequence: TGTGCCAGCAGTTTACTCGGGACAGGGGAATACGAGCAGTACTTC.

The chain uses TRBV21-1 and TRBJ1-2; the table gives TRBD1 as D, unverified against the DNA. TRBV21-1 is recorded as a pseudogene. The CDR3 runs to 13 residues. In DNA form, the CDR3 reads TGTGCCAGCAGGCGACAGGGGCTTGGCGGCTACACCTTC. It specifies CASRRQGLGGYTF.

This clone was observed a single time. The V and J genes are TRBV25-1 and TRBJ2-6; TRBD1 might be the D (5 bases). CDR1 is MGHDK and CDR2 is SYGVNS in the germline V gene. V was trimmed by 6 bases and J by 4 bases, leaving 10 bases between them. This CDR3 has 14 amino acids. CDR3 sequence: CASSAGSGANVLTF. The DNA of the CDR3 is TGTGCCAGCAGCGCAGGGTCAGGGGCCAACGTCCTGACTTTC. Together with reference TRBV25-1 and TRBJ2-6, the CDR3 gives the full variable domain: EADIYQTPRYLVIGTGKKITLECSQTMGHDKMYWYQQDPGMELHLIHYSYGVNSTEKGDLSSESTVSRIRTEHFPLTLESARPSHTSQYLCASSAGSGANVLTFGAGSRLTVL.

CDR3 residues: CASSPGLQSTDTQYF. CDR3 DNA sequence: TGTGCCAGCAGCCCGGGACTCCAAAGCACAGATACGCAGTATTTT. This chain uses TRBV5-6 with TRBJ2-3; a possible D gene is TRBD2 (6 bases). CDR1 is SGHDT, CDR2 YYEEEE, per germline. V was shortened by 4 bases and J by 0 bases, with 12 bases between the two germline ends. CDR3 length: 15 residues.

The CDR3 nucleotides are TGCAGCGTCGCAGGACAGGTCTTCTACAATGAGCAGTTCTTC. This gives the protein CSVAGQVFYNEQFF. The chain combines TRBV29-1 with TRBJ2-1, with 7 bases identical to TRBD1. Germline values: CDR1 SQVTM, CDR2 ANQGSEA. The CDR3 has 14 residues. V lost 6 bases, J lost 3 bases, and 8 bases stayed unmatched.

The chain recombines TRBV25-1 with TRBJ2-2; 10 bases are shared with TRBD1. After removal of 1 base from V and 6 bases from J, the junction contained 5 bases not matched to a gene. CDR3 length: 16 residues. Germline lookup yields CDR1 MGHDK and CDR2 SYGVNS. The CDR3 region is CASSELGQGVSGELFF. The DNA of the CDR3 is TGTGCCAGCAGTGAATTAGGACAGGGGGTCTCCGGGGAGCTGTTTTTT.

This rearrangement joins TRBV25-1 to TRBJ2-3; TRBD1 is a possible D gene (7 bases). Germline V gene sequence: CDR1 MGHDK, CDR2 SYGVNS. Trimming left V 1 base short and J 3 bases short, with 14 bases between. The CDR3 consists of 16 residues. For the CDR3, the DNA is TGTGCCAGCAGTGAATTCCCCAGGGGGGAGACAGATACGCAGTATTTT. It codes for CASSEFPRGETDTQYF.

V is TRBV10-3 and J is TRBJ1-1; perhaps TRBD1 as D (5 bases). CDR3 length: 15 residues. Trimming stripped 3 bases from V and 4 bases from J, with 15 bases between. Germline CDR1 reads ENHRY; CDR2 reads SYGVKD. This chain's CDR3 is CAISETGAVGTEAFF. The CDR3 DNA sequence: TGTGCCATCAGTGAAACTGGGGCGGTTGGCACTGAAGCTTTCTTT.

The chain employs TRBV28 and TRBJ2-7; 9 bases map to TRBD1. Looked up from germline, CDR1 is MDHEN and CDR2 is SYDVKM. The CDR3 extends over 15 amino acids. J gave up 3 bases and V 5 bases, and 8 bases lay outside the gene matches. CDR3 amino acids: CASSPPGQGVYEQYF. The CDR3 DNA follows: TGTGCCAGCAGTCCGCCGGGACAGGGTGTCTACGAGCAGTACTTC.

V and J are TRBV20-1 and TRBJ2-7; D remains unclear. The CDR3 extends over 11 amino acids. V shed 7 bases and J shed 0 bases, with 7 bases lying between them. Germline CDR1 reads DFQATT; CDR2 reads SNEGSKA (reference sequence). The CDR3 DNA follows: TGCAGTGTCCGCAGCTCCTACGAGCAGTACTTC. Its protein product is CSVRSSYEQYF.

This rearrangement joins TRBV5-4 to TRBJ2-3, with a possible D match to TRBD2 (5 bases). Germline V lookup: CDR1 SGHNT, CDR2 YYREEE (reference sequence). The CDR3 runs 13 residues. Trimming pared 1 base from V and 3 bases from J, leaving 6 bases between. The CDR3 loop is CASSLRGTDTQYF. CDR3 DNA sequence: TGTGCCAGCAGCTTGAGAGGGACAGATACGCAGTATTTT.